The T cell receptor (beta chain) under discussion was sequenced for a study of beta chain features in type 1 diabetes (dated by TCRdb to the late 2010s). For the study in its entirety: Mean age, gender distribution, total cell number and subset yield did not differ between patients and healthy donors. A total of roughly 98,000,000 sorted cells were examined across all samples, and a strong correlation was observed between cell number per subset and RNA yield. The study compared TCRB repertoires of sorted circulating CD4+ T cell subsets between recently diagnosed type 1 diabetes patients and matched healthy donors. Naive and central memory subsets were obtained from all 30 or so donors, but regulatory and stem cell-like memory subsets were isolated from only 8 patients and about 8 healthy donors.

The entire isolated RNA was reverse transcribed using the High Capacity cDNA Reverse Transcription Kit, and thus expressed TCRB transcripts were sequenced. Deep immunoSEQ sequencing was performed on naive, central memory and regulatory T cell samples, with an average of roughly 3.3 million total reads per sample. Sorted cells were lysed in RLT buffer and RNA was extracted with DNase-treated RNeasy Micro or Mini kits, depending on cell number. Each cell subset was processed separately to prevent cross-contamination, with patient and healthy donor samples processed together. The immunoSEQ multiplex PCR was used to amplify TCRB sequences from cDNA, yielding 87-bp fragments that span the CDR3 region. Sequencing of the amplicons was performed on the Illumina HiSeq platform. Under the source paper's analysis protocol: Synthetic template baselines were used to correct PCR bias computationally, reads within Hamming distance 2 were collapsed together, and singletons that could not be merged were discarded. Reads were aligned against IMGT so that V, D and J genes, CDR3 length and insertions or deletions at six rearrangement sites could be assigned. Within each subset, clonotype counts were normalized to sorted cell number, after which true diversity and Gini coefficients were computed with the tcR R package. The overlap coefficient, calculated on TCRB nucleotide sequences, was used to measure repertoire sharing. Out-of-frame TCRB sequences from naive cells were analyzed as a proxy for the pre-selection repertoire. TCRdb stores this immuneACCESS table with in-frame sequences only. Part of the clones is absent; in the studies checked, under half of the shortfall reflects unresolved V genes, and no reason is known for the rest. From that table come the V and J calls and clone size; the DNA was used to work out D and trimming. A total of 300,000 to 400,000 clones appear in this sample, around 10% of them only once. Just over 0.015% of the sample comes from the top ten.

This clone showed up just a few times. The antigen it recognizes is unknown. No base quality values were provided; no much bigger clone lies one nucleotide off. On the study overall, not on this receptor specifically: HLA sub-analyses involved small numbers of individuals, so any influence of HLA type on TCRB rearrangement remained unresolved. Because cDNA rather than genomic DNA was sequenced, highly expressing activated cells could have been over-represented, although no difference in activation and CD3 levels was found between groups. Naive, central memory and regulatory TCRB repertoires appeared to be more alike among patients than among healthy donors. At VDJ recombination sites, patients with type 1 diabetes made fewer insertions and deleted more nucleotides, a pattern implying thymic rearrangement abnormalities. A moderate but significant shortening of TCRB CDR3 length was observed in type 1 diabetes patients in all four CD4+ subsets. Shorter templates might have been favored by PCR, but patient and control samples were amplified and corrected together, so both groups would have been affected equally by any skew.

CDR1 and CDR2 (SQVTM, ANQGSEA) derive from the germline V gene. Between the V and J ends, shortened by 6 bases and 5 bases respectively, the junction contains 16 bases. The CDR3 starts with the cysteine, ends with the phenylalanine, and has 13 residues. The entry retains the CDR3 DNA only, 39 bases that are in frame from base 1. Each donor gave one peripheral blood draw, averaging roughly 120 mL, which was collected into heparinised tubes. A BD FACSAria II and a panel including CD45RO, CCR7, CD25, CD127, CD95 and CD27 were used to sort naive, central memory, regulatory and stem cell-like memory CD4+ T cells. A purity above 95% was achieved for all sorted populations. Right away, PBMCs were isolated by Lymphoprep density gradient centrifugation and were stained directly, with no culture step. So that batch effects would be minimized, each experiment stained and sorted samples in pairs, pairing one healthy donor with one patient.

The specimen sequenced was naive CD4+ T cells from blood. What this sample's cell subset or site label stands for: true naive CD4+ T cells. The TCR was taken from a woman in her 30s in good health. The V gene is TRBV29-1 and the J gene is TRBJ1-1; the D gene is not confidently resolved. The DNA is as follows: TGCAGCGTCCTCGTGGCGGTTGGGACTGAAGCTTTCTTT. This encodes CSVLVAVGTEAFF.